Below are 18 T cell receptor beta chains sequenced from a single sample in a study of control samples from healthy donors and cancer patients. Here immunoSEQ multiplex PCR was the method, and the copy in TCRdb shows in-frame clones only, minus some. This sample yields 90,000 to 100,000 clones, of which around 84% are seen a single time; about 36% belongs to the top ten. Source material: PBMCs. The receptors derive from a man between 65 and 85 years old with lung cancer.

This clone was recorded only once. The CDR3 sequence: CSVALSGRIYNEQFF. The CDR3 DNA reads TGCAGCGTAGCCCTTTCCGGACGGATATACAATGAGCAGTTCTTC. This rearrangement joins TRBV29-1 to TRBJ2-1; D ambiguous. Trimming pared 6 bases from V and 4 bases from J, leaving 19 bases between. Germline V gene lookup returns CDR1 SQVTM and CDR2 ANQGSEA. The length of the CDR3 is 15 residues.

CDR3 nucleotide sequence: TGCGCCAGCAGTGTACGTCTGAATGAGCAGTTCTTC. Translated, it gives CASSVRLNEQFF. The V and J genes are TRBV10-1 and TRBJ2-1; D not certain. In germline, CDR1 is WNHNN, CDR2 SYGVQD (reference sequence). The CDR3 extends over 12 amino acids. Trimming shortened V by 4 bases and J by 7 bases, and 8 bases separated the two germline ends.

This clone was detected only a few times. The chain couples TRBV5-6 to TRBJ1-2, with D tentatively TRBD1 (6 bases). Germline V CDR1 and CDR2: SGHDT, YYEEEE. CDR3 size: 11 residues. CDR3 coding DNA: TGTGCGCCGTCGGGACATGAGGGCTACACCTTC. This sequence encodes CAPSGHEGYTF.

The chain is built from TRBV24-1 and TRBJ2-2, with 10 bases lining up with TRBD1. The CDR3 covers 18 residues. V lost 5 bases, J lost 1 base, and 9 bases stayed unmatched. Per germline, CDR1 KGHDR and CDR2 SFDVKD. CDR3 sequence (DNA): TGTGCCACCAGTGCCCCGAGACAGGGGGCCATGAACACCGGGGAGCTGTTTTTT. It is translated as CATSAPRQGAMNTGELFF.

The chain uses TRBV2 and TRBJ1-1; 9 bases line up with TRBD1. CDR1 is SNHLY, CDR2 FYNNEI, per germline. Trimming removed 4 bases from V and 4 bases from J; junction bases left unmatched: 7. The CDR3 sequence is 15 residues long. The CDR3 bases are TGTGCCAGCAGTGCCACAGGGGGCGCCGGCACTGAAGCTTTCTTT. Translation: CASSATGGAGTEAFF.

V and J are TRBV14 and TRBJ2-6; D perhaps matches TRBD1 (5 bases). V was clipped by 5 bases and J by 4 bases, with 12 bases between them. Germline V gene sequence: CDR1 SGHDN, CDR2 FVKESK. CDR3 size: 15 residues. The CDR3 loop reads CASSARANGANVLTF. CDR3 bases: TGTGCCAGCAGCGCCAGGGCGAACGGGGCCAACGTCCTGACTTTC.

The chain is built from TRBV7-8 and TRBJ1-2; 7 nucleotides agree with TRBD1. Per germline, CDR1 SGHVS and CDR2 FQNEAQ. Trimming at V came to 5 bases and at J to 3 bases, leaving 6 bases not matched to a gene. The CDR3 is made up of 14 amino acids. CDR3 residues: CASSIQQGDYGYTF. The CDR3 DNA is TGTGCCAGCAGCATTCAGCAGGGGGACTATGGCTACACCTTC.

The chain links TRBV6-5 to TRBJ2-7; tentatively, D is TRBD1 or TRBD2 (6 bases each). This CDR3 comprises 13 residues. With 7 bases removed from V and 4 bases from J, the gap between germline ends came to 14 bases. Per germline, CDR1 MNHEY and CDR2 SVGAGI. CDR3 sequence reads: CASTWGAQYEQYF. The CDR3 bases are TGTGCCAGCACGTGGGGGGCGCAATACGAGCAGTACTTC.

The rearrangement uses TRBV5-1 and TRBJ2-1; D perhaps matches TRBD2 (6 bases). Between the trimmed V and J ends, which lost 3 bases and 7 bases, there was a span of 14 bases. The CDR3 has 14 amino acids. CDR1 and CDR2 from the germline V gene are SGHRS and YFSETQ. This chain's CDR3 is CASSWGVAANEQFF. The CDR3 bases are TGCGCCAGCAGCTGGGGGGTTGCCGCGAATGAGCAGTTCTTC.

This chain joins TRBV7-8 and TRBJ2-7; D remains ambiguous. Germline CDR1 is SGHVS and CDR2 is FQNEAQ. CDR3 length: 13 residues. The V and J ends lost 2 bases and 4 bases respectively, with 9 bases between them. CDR3 residues: CASSLPGLYEQYF. CDR3 DNA sequence: TGTGCCAGCAGCTTACCCGGGCTGTACGAGCAGTACTTC.

This chain connects TRBV4-3 to TRBJ2-7; D call uncertain. The CDR3 runs to 13 residues. Germline V lookup: CDR1 LGHNA, CDR2 YSLEER. V lost 2 bases and J lost 4, with 9 bases in between. In nucleotides, the CDR3 is TGCGCCAGCAGCCAAAGTATAGGTTACGAGCAGTACTTC. Its translation is CASSQSIGYEQYF.

Regarding this clone: This CDR3 is also generated by other DNA sequences in the sample. V is TRBV3-1 (or the pseudogene TRBV3-2) and J is TRBJ2-3; 7 bases are a match to TRBD1. CDR1 is LGHDT, CDR2 YNNKEL, per germline (reference sequence). With 4 bases clipped from V and 3 bases from J, the junction kept 4 bases outside the gene matches. This CDR3 contains 14 residues. Here the CDR3 DNA reads TGTGCCAGCAGCCGAAGGGGGCGGACAGATACGCAGTATTTT. Encoded protein: CASSRRGRTDTQYF.

This chain joins TRBV11-3 and TRBJ1-1; D gene unclear. CDR1 SGHNT and CDR2 YENEEA come from the germline V gene. Trimming removed 2 bases from V and 2 bases from J, with 6 bases in between. The CDR3 extends over 13 amino acids. CDR3 protein: CASSLTGNTEAFF. In nucleotides, the CDR3 is TGTGCCAGCAGCTTAACGGGTAACACTGAAGCTTTCTTT.

The CDR3 DNA follows: TGTGCCAGCAGCTTAGGTTCGGCTTATACGCAGTATTTT. This gives the protein CASSLGSAYTQYF. The genes are TRBV7-6 and TRBJ2-3; D remains unclear. V gave up 1 base and J gave up 7 bases, with 9 bases separating them. The CDR3 covers 13 residues. Germline V gene data show CDR1 as SGHVS and CDR2 as FNYEAQ.

As regards this clone: The germline gene is not matched at one end of the junction; a read error may be the cause. This same CDR3 is encoded by further DNA sequences in the sample. The chain links TRBV7-9 to TRBJ1-1, with 7 bases aligning to TRBD1. CDR3 size: 16 residues. Germline CDR1 is SEHNR and CDR2 is FQNEAQ (reference sequence). The CDR3 sequence: CASSGTGVTMNTEAFF. The CDR3 DNA follows: TGTGCCAGCAGCGGAACAGGGGTTACTATGAACACTGAGGCTTTCTTT.

This sequence joins TRBV5-1 and TRBJ2-1; 14 nucleotides agree with TRBD2. The CDR3 has 20 residues. J lost 1 base, V lost 1 base, and 10 bases had no gene match. Germline assignment: CDR1 SGHRS and CDR2 YFSETQ. Here the CDR3 reads CASSLSPTSGGAMSYNEQFF. For the CDR3, the DNA is TGCGCCAGCAGCTTGTCCCCGACTAGCGGGGGGGCCATGTCCTACAATGAGCAGTTCTTC.

The chain is built from TRBV5-1 and TRBJ1-2, with D unclear. V gave up 5 bases and J gave up 7 bases, with 15 bases separating them. The CDR3 has 13 amino acids. Per the germline V gene, CDR1 is SGHRS and CDR2 is YFSETQ. The CDR3 DNA reads TGCGCCAGCAGATCCGACACGGTTGGTGGCTACACCTTC. Protein sequence: CASRSDTVGGYTF.

The chain combines TRBV11-2 with TRBJ2-5; weak D call: TRBD2 (5 bases). CDR1 and CDR2 from the germline V gene are SGHAT and FQNNGV. The germline V and J ends were trimmed by 1 base and 5 bases, with 11 bases remaining between them. The CDR3 runs to 14 residues. Here the CDR3 reads CASSLAGVGETQYF. The CDR3 bases are TGTGCCAGCAGCTTAGCCGGGGTTGGGGAGACCCAGTACTTC.